This record covers a single T cell receptor beta chain. This record belongs to a study of cytomegalovirus exposure and HLA in healthy donors. The PCR made use of 60 Vbeta and 13 Jbeta primers. Assay: immunoSEQ multiplex PCR; the TCRdb copy retains only in-frame clones and omits some. The table shows over 90,000 clones, with around 66% occurring only once. CDR1 and CDR2 from the germline V gene are SGHTA and FQGNSA. The V and J ends lost 1 base and 0 bases, in that order; junction bases with no gene match: 6. The CDR3 spans 17 residues. The source material was PBMCs. The TCR sequence derives from a woman between 50 and 59 years old in good health and CMV-seronegative. The chain joins TRBV7-2 to TRBJ1-3; 7 nucleotides match TRBD1. The CDR3 DNA follows: TGTGCCAGCAGCTTAGGTACAGGGGAAAGCTCTGGAAACACCATATATTTT. Encoded protein: CASSLGTGESSGNTIYF.